This is a list of T cell receptor beta chains from one sample in a study of blood T cells in healthy people across ages. TCRdb itself ran the 5' RACE reads through MiXCR, one entry per CDR3 protein. The data show about 650,000 distinct CDR3 sequences, approximately 31% seen once. The specimen sequenced was blood. The receptors here all came from a woman older than 75 in good health. Both conserved end residues are part of each CDR3. The order of the fields is CDR3 protein, CDR3 DNA, D gene, J gene, CDR3 length, clone size, V gene. D genes are given only for firm matches. Clone size is shown for a subset of rows, as once, few, many or a class of expanded clone.

CASSVVAGGQDTQYF,TGTGCCAGCAGCGTCGTAGCGGGAGGTCAAGATACGCAGTATTTT,TRBD2,TRBJ2-3,15,NA,TRBV7-6
CASRYYGFSTEAFF,TGTGCCAGCAGGTACTATGGTTTTAGCACTGAAGCTTTCTTT,NA,TRBJ1-1,14,NA,TRBV6-6
CASSFTQGRSKSEKLFF,TGTGCCAGCAGCTTTACACAGGGAAGAAGCAAATCGGAAAAACTGTTTTTT,NA,TRBJ1-4,17,NA,TRBV7-9
CASSPVDLIYTQYF,TGTGCCAGCAGCCCGGTGGACCTCATCTATACGCAGTATTTT,NA,TRBJ2-3,14,NA,TRBV7-2
CASSLFSTGRENIQYF,TGCGCCAGCAGCCTTTTTAGTACAGGGAGGGAAAACATTCAGTACTTC,NA,TRBJ2-4,16,once,TRBV4-3
CASSRRARGRNNSPLHF,TGTGCCAGCAGCCGACGGGCCCGGGGCAGGAATAATTCACCCCTCCACTTT,NA,TRBJ1-6,17,NA,TRBV7-2
CSGTGGVISEQYF,TGCAGTGGGACGGGCGGGGTTATTAGCGAGCAGTACTTC,NA,TRBJ2-7,13,few,TRBV20-1
CASSARGGQTGELFF,TGCGCCAGCAGCGCGCGGGGGGGCCAGACCGGGGAGCTGTTTTTT,TRBD2,TRBJ2-2,15,NA,TRBV4-3
CASSLDGGIYNEQYF,TGCGCCAGCAGCTTGGACGGGGGGATCTACAATGAGCAGTACTTC,TRBD2,TRBJ2-4,15,once,TRBV5-1
CASSLARHHLGNQPQHF,TGTGCCAGCAGCTTAGCGAGGCATCACCTGGGCAATCAGCCCCAGCATTTT,NA,TRBJ1-5,17,few,TRBV7-2
CASSVKPRVELFF,TGTGCCAGCAGTGTTAAGCCGCGGGTGGAGCTGTTTTTT,NA,TRBJ2-2,13,once,TRBV6-1
CASSLEGQRGGTDTQYF,TGCGCCAGCAGCTTGGAGGGGCAGCGAGGGGGCACAGATACGCAGTATTTT,NA,TRBJ2-3,17,many,TRBV5-1
CASSGQGQGLTGELFF,TGTGCCAGCAGCGGCCAGGGACAGGGGTTAACCGGGGAGCTGTTTTTT,TRBD1,TRBJ2-2,16,NA,TRBV7-2
CASSPWTSGGSEQFF,TGTGCCAGCAGCCCGTGGACTAGCGGGGGATCTGAGCAGTTCTTC,TRBD2,TRBJ2-1,15,many,TRBV7-2
CASSPMDRIRDGELFF,TGTGCCAGCAGCCCCATGGACAGGATCCGGGACGGGGAGCTGTTTTTT,TRBD1,TRBJ2-2,16,NA,TRBV7-6
CATSGRGHGTDTQYF,TGTGCCACCAGCGGTAGGGGGCACGGCACAGATACGCAGTATTTT,TRBD1,TRBJ2-3,15,many,TRBV15
CASSLYLEETQYF,TGTGCCAGCAGCTTGTACCTTGAAGAGACCCAGTACTTC,NA,TRBJ2-5,13,NA,TRBV5-6
CASSNSKTQYF,TGTGCCAGCAGTAATTCTAAGACCCAGTACTTC,NA,TRBJ2-5,11,many,TRBV7-9
CASSPGAANYEQYF,TGTGCCAGCAGCCCGGGAGCGGCGAACTACGAGCAGTACTTC,NA,TRBJ2-7,14,many,TRBV11-3
CASSVLLLEQFF,TGTGCCAGCAGTGTCCTACTCCTTGAGCAGTTCTTC,NA,TRBJ2-1,12,many,TRBV6-1
CSARGPGQTYQETQYF,TGCAGTGCTAGGGGCCCCGGACAGACGTACCAAGAGACCCAGTACTTC,NA,TRBJ2-5,16,many,TRBV20-1
CASSLGRNEAFF,TGTGCCAGCAGCTTAGGGCGAAATGAAGCTTTCTTT,NA,TRBJ1-1,12,few,TRBV7-9
CASSLVAAPGSPLHF,TGTGCCAGCAGCTTGGTGGCAGCGCCAGGATCACCCCTCCACTTT,NA,TRBJ1-6,15,NA,TRBV5-6
CASSGLVQGGTEAFF,TGTGCCAGCAGTGGATTGGTACAGGGGGGCACTGAAGCTTTCTTT,TRBD1,TRBJ1-1,15,few,TRBV6-2/TRBV6-3
CASSFAKGELGQPQHF,TGTGCCAGCAGCTTCGCGAAAGGGGAACTCGGTCAGCCCCAGCATTTT,NA,TRBJ1-5,16,many,TRBV5-6
CASSLPEDYTDTQYF,TGTGCCAGCAGCTTACCAGAAGATTACACAGATACGCAGTATTTT,NA,TRBJ2-3,15,NA,TRBV7-8
CASSLAPGSLNGYTF,TGCGCCAGCAGCTTGGCTCCGGGGTCATTAAATGGCTACACCTTC,NA,TRBJ1-2,15,many,TRBV5-1
CASSSGGAPNTGELFF,TGTGCCAGCAGCTCCGGGGGGGCCCCCAACACCGGGGAGCTGTTTTTT,TRBD2,TRBJ2-2,16,NA,TRBV7-3
CASSEDRGQSYTF,TGTGCCAGCTCTGAGGACAGGGGGCAAAGCTACACCTTC,TRBD1,TRBJ1-2,13,many,TRBV18
CASSFSGGGSGYTF,TGTGCCAGCAGTTTTTCGGGGGGCGGGAGTGGCTACACCTTC,NA,TRBJ1-2,14,NA,TRBV12-3/TRBV12-4
CASRLAGVQETQYF,TGTGCCAGCAGGCTAGCGGGAGTACAAGAGACCCAGTACTTC,TRBD2,TRBJ2-5,14,many,TRBV27
CAGSLSVAGGYPYNEQYF,TGTGCCGGCAGTTTAAGCGTAGCGGGGGGATACCCCTACAATGAGCAGTACTTC,TRBD2,TRBJ2-7,18,NA,TRBV12-3/TRBV12-4
CASSLDNTRELFF,TGCGCCAGCAGCTTGGACAACACCAGGGAGCTGTTTTTT,NA,TRBJ2-2,13,NA,TRBV5-1
CASSAVRGANYGYTF,TGTGCCAGCAGCGCCGTCCGAGGAGCTAACTATGGCTACACCTTC,NA,TRBJ1-2,15,many,TRBV7-8
CARGGRVNTEAFF,TGTGCCAGAGGGGGCAGGGTCAACACTGAAGCTTTCTTT,TRBD1,TRBJ1-1,13,NA,TRBV2
CASSPSVQGQGYTF,TGCGCCAGCAGCCCGAGCGTACAGGGTCAAGGCTACACCTTC,NA,TRBJ1-2,14,many,TRBV5-1
CASSPSGRAINEQFF,TGTGCCAGCTCACCTAGCGGGAGGGCCATCAATGAGCAGTTCTTC,TRBD2,TRBJ2-1,15,NA,TRBV18
CASRQTERPQHF,TGTGCCAGCAGACAGACCGAACGTCCCCAGCATTTT,NA,TRBJ1-5,12,many,TRBV28
CASRYPGGKSNEQYF,TGTGCCAGCAGATATCCAGGGGGAAAGAGCAACGAGCAGTACTTC,TRBD1,TRBJ2-7,15,many,TRBV6-5
CASSYSADYGYTF,TGTGCCAGCAGTTACTCGGCTGATTATGGCTACACCTTC,NA,TRBJ1-2,13,NA,TRBV6-5
CASGLELGSGTEAFF,TGTGCCAGCGGCTTAGAGTTGGGGAGTGGTACTGAAGCTTTCTTT,NA,TRBJ1-1,15,few,TRBV7-9
CASSGGSGSETQYF,TGTGCCAGCTCAGGAGGTAGCGGGAGTGAGACCCAGTACTTC,TRBD2,TRBJ2-5,14,NA,TRBV18
CASSLEADTQYF,TGTGCCAGCAGCTTGGAAGCGGATACGCAGTATTTT,NA,TRBJ2-3,12,NA,TRBV5-4
CSAGPGTRTDTQYF,TGCAGTGCGGGGCCGGGGACCCGCACAGATACGCAGTATTTT,NA,TRBJ2-3,14,NA,TRBV20-1
CASSVGGRNTGELFF,TGTGCCAGCAGCGTAGGGGGGCGCAACACCGGGGAGCTGTTTTTT,NA,TRBJ2-2,15,NA,TRBV9
CASSFFPDREQFF,TGTGCCAGCAGTTTTTTTCCGGACAGGGAGCAGTTCTTC,TRBD1,TRBJ2-1,13,many,TRBV6-1
CASSYGGSDGYTF,TGTGCCAGCAGCTACGGGGGCAGCGACGGCTACACCTTC,NA,TRBJ1-2,13,many,TRBV7-3
CATSDPTESYEQYF,TGTGCCACCAGCGACCCGACAGAATCCTACGAGCAGTACTTC,NA,TRBJ2-7,14,NA,TRBV15
CASSLTGFGMNTEAFF,TGTGCCAGCAGCTTGACGGGCTTCGGAATGAACACTGAAGCTTTCTTT,NA,TRBJ1-1,16,few,TRBV5-4
CASSSQRGGSYNEQFF,TGTGCCAGCAGTTCCCAGCGGGGGGGCTCCTACAATGAGCAGTTCTTC,TRBD2,TRBJ2-1,16,many,TRBV12-3/TRBV12-4